This TCR beta chain was sequenced for a study of cytomegalovirus exposure and HLA in healthy donors. Generated by immunoSEQ multiplex PCR, the TCRdb table keeps only in-frame clones and is missing some. The data show some 170,000 clones, with 86% seen just once and around 2.1% held by the top ten. Sequenced sample: PBMCs. The sequence was collected from a woman in her late teens or twenties in good health and CMV-seronegative.

The CDR3 nucleotides are TGCAGCGTTGGCAGGTACACTGAAGCTTTCTTT. Residues: CSVGRYTEAFF. V and J are TRBV29-1 and TRBJ1-1; no clear D. The CDR3 spans 11 residues. With 4 bases removed from V and 3 bases from J, the gap between germline ends came to 6 bases. The germline gives CDR1 SQVTM, CDR2 ANQGSEA.